Given below is one T cell receptor beta chain in context. The data belong to a study of blood T cell repertoires in COVID-19. The wider study: Acute and convalescent COVID-19 specimens originated in the United States, Italy and Spain. Sources were T cells, B-cell-depleted T cells, or PBMCs; the material itself was cDNA or gDNA.

The CDR3 is made up of 12 amino acids. V lost 7 bases and J lost 5; bases outside the gene matches: 5. Germline loops: CDR1 SQVTM, CDR2 ANQGSEA. In the authors' methods: Amplification with reference gene primers provided the estimates of nucleated cell counts. Produced via immunoSEQ multiplex PCR; TCRdb's table is partial and in-frame only. V and J calls and clone size are those listed in that table; D and trimming were worked out from the DNA. The table includes about 170,000 clones, 80% to 85% detected once. V is TRBV29-1 and J is TRBJ2-5; 9 positions match TRBD1. The clonotype comes from a woman over 75 with active or convalescent COVID-19. Sequencing was done on a sample of peripheral blood. CDR3 sequence reads: CSAGQGSETQYF. CDR3 nucleotide sequence: TGCAGCGCCGGACAGGGGTCGGAGACCCAGTACTTC.